This TCR beta chain was obtained from a study of blood T cells in healthy people across ages. There are 14 residues in the CDR3. Trimming removed 3 bases at V and 2 bases at J, with 12 bases between. CDR1 is SGHRS and CDR2 is YFSETQ in the germline V gene. Each of the donors had 8 to 10 milliliters of peripheral blood drawn into EDTA-treated Vacutainer tubes. Sample-barcoded 5' priming and a J-beta primer mix drove a second PCR of roughly 7 to 11 cycles. Each cDNA was tagged by a template-switch adaptor containing 12 random nucleotides. From the 5' RACE reads, TCRdb called clonotypes with MiXCR, one entry per CDR3 protein. The sample consists of over a million distinct CDR3 sequences, almost 60% of them appearing once.

Sequencing was carried out using blood. The rearrangement joins TRBV5-1 to TRBJ2-7; weak D call: TRBD1 (5 bases). The TCR originated in a man between 18 and 29 years old in good health. The chain's CDR3 is CASSWGAGTYEQYF. The DNA of the CDR3 is TGCGCCAGCAGCTGGGGCGCAGGGACCTACGAGCAGTACTTC. Based on the CDR3 plus reference TRBV5-1 and TRBJ2-7, the full variable domain is KAGVTQTPRYLIKTRGQQVTLSCSPISGHRSVSWYQQTPGQGLQFLFEYFSETQRNKGNFPGRFSGRQFSNSRSEMNVSTLELGDSALYLCASSWGAGTYEQYFGPGTRLTVT.